This TCR beta chain came from a study of blood T cell repertoires in COVID-19 (TCRdb year 2020). Describing the broader study: The collaborator samples originated in the United States, Italy and Spain and spanned the acute and convalescent phases of COVID-19. Where available, HLA class I and class II types were taken from metadata supplied by the sample provider and were not determined by assay-based typing. The dataset comprised deeply sampled blood TCRbeta repertoires from subjects exposed to, actively infected with, or recovered from COVID-19. Sample metadata almost always included a de-identified subject ID, COVID-19 status, age in years and sex. The samples were drawn from two sources: the first 160 participants of the ongoing ImmuneRACE study, and 1,200 or so subjects contributed by 6 global collaborators. The repertoires were released in a freely available public database meant as a resource for research on the immune response to SARS-CoV-2. The prospective study material was composed of cDNA or gDNA derived from T cells, B-cell-depleted T cells, or PBMCs.

The CDR3 spans 14 residues, from the cysteine through the phenylalanine. The only DNA kept is the CDR3, 42 bases in frame from the first base. The germline V end is reduced by 7 bases and the J end by 3 bases; junction bases left unmatched: 8. CDR1 ENHRY and CDR2 SYGVKD are derived from the germline V gene. A remark on this clone: Its antigen is unknown. The input lacks base qualities; no much larger clone sits a single base away.

Paper-wide results and their limitations: How much clinical and demographic metadata was included differed by source and by participant, and the metadata was provided uncurated.

The collaborating institutions used their own protocols to collect whole blood in K2EDTA tubes. For TCRbeta analysis, collaborators shipped samples as frozen whole blood, isolated PBMCs, or DNA extracted from either of those sample types. TCRbeta CDR3 regions were amplified from genomic DNA using the immunoSEQ Assay, a bias-controlled multiplex PCR. As for how the authors treated the data: Nucleated cell counts per sample were estimated from amplification of reference gene primers within the assay. To quantify the absolute abundance of each unique TCRbeta CDR3 rearrangement, sequence reads were collapsed and filtered. Productive Simpson clonality was computed per sample as the square root of Simpson's diversity index over productive rearrangements. This is the immuneACCESS table as TCRdb keeps it, with only in-frame sequences that have V and J called. A part of the clones is gone; compared with another copy, unresolved V genes explain less than half, and the rest is unexplained. The DNA was the basis for D and trimming; V, J and clone size are from that table. Here the sample has about 75,000 clones; roughly nine tenths occur a single time. Together, the top ten hold around 2.5% of the sample.

This TCR was sampled from a human donor in a cohort sampled during active COVID-19. The V and J genes are TRBV10-3 and TRBJ2-7, and TRBD1 matches 8 of the central bases. The sequenced sample consisted of peripheral blood. The CDR3 protein sequence reads: CAITQDRAIYEQYF. The sequenced DNA: TGTGCCATCACCCAGGACAGGGCCATCTACGAGCAGTACTTC.